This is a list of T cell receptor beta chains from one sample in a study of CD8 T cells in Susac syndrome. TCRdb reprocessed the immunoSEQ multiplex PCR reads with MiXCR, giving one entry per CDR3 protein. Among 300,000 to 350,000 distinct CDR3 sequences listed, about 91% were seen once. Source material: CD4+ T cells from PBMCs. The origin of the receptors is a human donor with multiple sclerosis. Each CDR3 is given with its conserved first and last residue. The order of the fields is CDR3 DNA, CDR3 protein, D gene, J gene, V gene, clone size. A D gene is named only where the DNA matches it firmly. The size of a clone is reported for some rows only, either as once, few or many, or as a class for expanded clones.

CDR3nt: TGCGCCAGCAGCCAAGTGACAGGGCGTGGGAGGGGCGGGGAGCTGTTTTTT
CDR3aa: CASSQVTGRGRGGELFF
d_gene: .
j_gene: TRBJ2-2
v_gene: TRBV4-3
abundance: .

CDR3nt: TGTGCTAGCAGCTTAGGTGCCCTTGGTTCCTACAATGAGCAGTTCTTC
CDR3aa: CASSLGALGSYNEQFF
d_gene: .
j_gene: TRBJ2-1
v_gene: TRBV7-7
abundance: .

CDR3nt: TGTGCCAGCAGCTTAGGACAGGTACCAACGACCTCGAACTATGGCTACACCTTC
CDR3aa: CASSLGQVPTTSNYGYTF
d_gene: .
j_gene: TRBJ1-2
v_gene: TRBV11-3
abundance: .

CDR3nt: TGTGCCTTAGGGACACCGAACACTGAAGCTTTCTTT
CDR3aa: CALGTPNTEAFF
d_gene: .
j_gene: TRBJ1-1
v_gene: TRBV30
abundance: .

CDR3nt: TGTGCCAGTAGTATAGAGACCCGTGGGCTGGACGAGCAGTACTTC
CDR3aa: CASSIETRGLDEQYF
d_gene: .
j_gene: TRBJ2-7
v_gene: TRBV19
abundance: .

CDR3nt: TGCAGTGCTAGATATTTTCGGGGGGGTTCCCAAGAGACCCAGTACTTC
CDR3aa: CSARYFRGGSQETQYF
d_gene: TRBD2
j_gene: TRBJ2-5
v_gene: TRBV20-1
abundance: .

CDR3nt: TGTGCCAGCAGTTTCATAGGACAGGGAAGAAACACCATATATTTT
CDR3aa: CASSFIGQGRNTIYF
d_gene: TRBD1
j_gene: TRBJ1-3
v_gene: TRBV12-3/TRBV12-4
abundance: .

CDR3nt: TGTGCCAGCAGCTTAGCAGCGGGGGCCATATCCACAGATACGCAGTATTTT
CDR3aa: CASSLAAGAISTDTQYF
d_gene: TRBD2
j_gene: TRBJ2-3
v_gene: TRBV7-2
abundance: once

CDR3nt: TGCGCCAGCAGCAAAGAAGCCAACCGCGAAGCTTTCTTT
CDR3aa: CASSKEANREAFF
d_gene: .
j_gene: TRBJ1-1
v_gene: TRBV5-1
abundance: .

CDR3nt: TGTGCCAGCAGTTTCTCGACAGGGAACACCGGGGAGCTGTTTTTT
CDR3aa: CASSFSTGNTGELFF
d_gene: .
j_gene: TRBJ2-2
v_gene: TRBV27
abundance: .

CDR3nt: TGCAGTGCTAGCCCCAAGGAGACCCAGTACTTC
CDR3aa: CSASPKETQYF
d_gene: .
j_gene: TRBJ2-5
v_gene: TRBV20-1
abundance: .

CDR3nt: TGTGCCAGCAGTTTGGGGAGACAGCCAAATCAGCCCCAGCATTTT
CDR3aa: CASSLGRQPNQPQHF
d_gene: .
j_gene: TRBJ1-5
v_gene: TRBV12-3/TRBV12-4
abundance: .

CDR3nt: TGTGCCTGGAGTGTAAGGAGTGTTGCGGGTACGCGCGAGCAGTACTTC
CDR3aa: CAWSVRSVAGTREQYF
d_gene: .
j_gene: TRBJ2-7
v_gene: TRBV30
abundance: few

CDR3nt: TGTGCCAGCGAACCCAGGACAGAATACAATGAGCAGTTCTTC
CDR3aa: CASEPRTEYNEQFF
d_gene: .
j_gene: TRBJ2-1
v_gene: TRBV7-9
abundance: .

CDR3nt: TGTGCCAGCACCCTAAGACAGGGTTGGCCCCAGCATTTT
CDR3aa: CASTLRQGWPQHF
d_gene: TRBD1
j_gene: TRBJ1-5
v_gene: TRBV12-3/TRBV12-4
abundance: .

CDR3nt: TGTGCCAGCAGCTTAGGTAGCGGGGGCTACAATGAGCAGTTCTTC
CDR3aa: CASSLGSGGYNEQFF
d_gene: TRBD2
j_gene: TRBJ2-1
v_gene: TRBV7-8
abundance: .

CDR3nt: TGCGCCAGCAGCCAACTGGTGACAGCCGTCTCCTACAATGAGCAGTTCTTC
CDR3aa: CASSQLVTAVSYNEQFF
d_gene: .
j_gene: TRBJ2-1
v_gene: TRBV4-1
abundance: .

CDR3nt: TGTGCCAGCTCACCCATCTCCGACGGCACCGGGGAGCTGTTTTTT
CDR3aa: CASSPISDGTGELFF
d_gene: .
j_gene: TRBJ2-2
v_gene: TRBV18
abundance: .

CDR3nt: TGTGCCAGCAGCTTACTCTCGAGGATCGCGAACACCGGGGAGCTGTTTTTT
CDR3aa: CASSLLSRIANTGELFF
d_gene: .
j_gene: TRBJ2-2
v_gene: TRBV7-8
abundance: .

CDR3nt: TGTGCCAGCAGTGCTCTTACCGGGGAGCTGTTTTTT
CDR3aa: CASSALTGELFF
d_gene: .
j_gene: TRBJ2-2
v_gene: TRBV11-3
abundance: .

CDR3nt: TGTGCCAGCAGCCAAGGACTAGCGGCTCCCTACGAGCAGTACTTC
CDR3aa: CASSQGLAAPYEQYF
d_gene: TRBD2
j_gene: TRBJ2-7
v_gene: TRBV3-1
abundance: .

CDR3nt: TGTGCCAGCAGCCAATCAGTAGGTGAAGCTTTCTTT
CDR3aa: CASSQSVGEAFF
d_gene: .
j_gene: TRBJ1-1
v_gene: TRBV14
abundance: .